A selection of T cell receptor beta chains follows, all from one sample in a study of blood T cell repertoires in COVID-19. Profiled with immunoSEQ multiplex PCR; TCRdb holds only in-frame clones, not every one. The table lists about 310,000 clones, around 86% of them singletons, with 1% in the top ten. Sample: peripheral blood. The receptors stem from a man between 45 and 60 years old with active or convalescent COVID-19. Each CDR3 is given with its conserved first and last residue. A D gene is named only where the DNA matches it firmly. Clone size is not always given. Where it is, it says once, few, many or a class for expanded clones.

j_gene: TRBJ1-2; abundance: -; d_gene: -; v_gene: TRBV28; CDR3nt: TGTGCCAGCAGTCTCGGGGGAGGGGCAACTAACTATGGCTACACCTTC; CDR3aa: CASSLGGGATNYGYTF
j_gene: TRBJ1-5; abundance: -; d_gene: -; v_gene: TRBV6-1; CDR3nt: TGTGCCAGCAGTGAGACAATCGATCAGCCCCAGCATTTT; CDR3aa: CASSETIDQPQHF
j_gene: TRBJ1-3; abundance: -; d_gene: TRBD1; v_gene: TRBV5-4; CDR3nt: TGTGCCAGCAGCCCAGAGACAGGGTATGGAAACACCATATATTTT; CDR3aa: CASSPETGYGNTIYF
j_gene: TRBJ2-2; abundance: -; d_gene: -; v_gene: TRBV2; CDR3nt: TGTGCCAGCAGAACAGGGACGGAGAACACCGGGGAGCTGTTTTTT; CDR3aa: CASRTGTENTGELFF
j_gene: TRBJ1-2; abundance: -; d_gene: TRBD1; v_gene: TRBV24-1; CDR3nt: TGTGCCACCAGTGATGGGACAGGTTCCCCCTATGGCTACACCTTC; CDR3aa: CATSDGTGSPYGYTF
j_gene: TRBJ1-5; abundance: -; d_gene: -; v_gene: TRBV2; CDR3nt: TGTGCCAGCCGACGGGGGGGCGAATCGCCCCAGCATTTT; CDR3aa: CASRRGGESPQHF
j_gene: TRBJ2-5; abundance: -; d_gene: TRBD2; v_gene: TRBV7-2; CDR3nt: TGTGCCAGCAGCTCCTCTAGCGGGAGGGGGGCGGAGACCCAGTACTTC; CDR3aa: CASSSSSGRGAETQYF
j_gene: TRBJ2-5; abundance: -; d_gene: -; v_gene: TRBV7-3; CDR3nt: TGTGCCAGCAGCTTAGGGGGGATGGAGGAGACCCAGTACTTC; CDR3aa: CASSLGGMEETQYF
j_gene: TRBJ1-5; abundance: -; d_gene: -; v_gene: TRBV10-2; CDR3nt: TGCGCCAGCAGTGCATACTACAATCAGCCCCAGCATTTT; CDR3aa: CASSAYYNQPQHF
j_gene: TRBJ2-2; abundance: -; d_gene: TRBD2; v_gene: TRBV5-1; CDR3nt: TGCGCCAGCAGAATCGCGCTAGCGGGAACCGGGGAGCTGTTTTTT; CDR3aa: CASRIALAGTGELFF
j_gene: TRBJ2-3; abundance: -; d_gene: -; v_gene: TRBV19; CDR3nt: TGTGCCAGTAACCCAAACGTCCGGGACTTTTACACAGATACGCAGTATTTT; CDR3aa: CASNPNVRDFYTDTQYF
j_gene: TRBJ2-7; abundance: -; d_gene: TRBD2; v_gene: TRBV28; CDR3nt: TGTGCCAGCGGGACTAGGAATACCTACGAGCAGTACTTC; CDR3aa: CASGTRNTYEQYF
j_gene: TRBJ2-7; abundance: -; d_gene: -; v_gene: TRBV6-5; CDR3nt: TGTGCCAGCAGTTACGGGTCCAGGGGCCCCTACGAGCAGTACTTC; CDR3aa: CASSYGSRGPYEQYF
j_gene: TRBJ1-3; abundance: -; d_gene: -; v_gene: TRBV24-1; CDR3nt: TGTGCCATTACCCGGGACACAAGCTCTGGAAACACCATATATTTT; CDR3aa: CAITRDTSSGNTIYF
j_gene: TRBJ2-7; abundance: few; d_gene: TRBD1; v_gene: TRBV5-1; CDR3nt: TGCGCCAGCAGCCTCGTACAGGGAGACAGGGGGCTGAGGTCGGACGAGCAGTACTTC; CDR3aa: CASSLVQGDRGLRSDEQYF
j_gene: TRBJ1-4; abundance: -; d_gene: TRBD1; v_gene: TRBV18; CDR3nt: TGTGCCAGCTCACTCTTTAACAGGGGGATGGATGAAAAACTGTTTTTT; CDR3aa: CASSLFNRGMDEKLFF
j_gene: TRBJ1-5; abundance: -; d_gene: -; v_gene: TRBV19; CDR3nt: TGTGCCAGTACCCGCCTGGCAGGGGACGACCAGCCCCAGCATTTT; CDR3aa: CASTRLAGDDQPQHF
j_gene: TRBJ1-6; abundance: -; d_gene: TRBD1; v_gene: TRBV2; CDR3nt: TGTGCCAGCCAGACCGGGACAGGGGTTAATTCACCCCTCCACTTT; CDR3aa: CASQTGTGVNSPLHF
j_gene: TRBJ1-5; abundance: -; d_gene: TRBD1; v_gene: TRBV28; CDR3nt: TGTGCCAGCAGTTTCCAGGGGGCGGACGGCAATCAGCCCCAGCATTTT; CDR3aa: CASSFQGADGNQPQHF
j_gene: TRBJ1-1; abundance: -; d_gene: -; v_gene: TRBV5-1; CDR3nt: TGCGCCAGCAGCTCCCAGGGGTGGGGCACTGAAGCTTTCTTT; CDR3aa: CASSSQGWGTEAFF
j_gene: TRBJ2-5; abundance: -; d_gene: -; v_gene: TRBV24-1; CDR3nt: TGTGCCACCAGCGACGGGGGAGAGACCCAGTACTTC; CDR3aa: CATSDGGETQYF
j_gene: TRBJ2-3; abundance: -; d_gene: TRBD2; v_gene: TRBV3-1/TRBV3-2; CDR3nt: TGTGCCAGCAGCTGGACTAGCGGCAGCACAGATACGCAGTATTTT; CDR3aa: CASSWTSGSTDTQYF
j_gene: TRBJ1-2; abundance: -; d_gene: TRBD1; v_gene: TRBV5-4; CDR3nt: TGTGCCAGCAGCTCGGGACAGGGGGCGAGGTATGGCTACACCTTC; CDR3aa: CASSSGQGARYGYTF
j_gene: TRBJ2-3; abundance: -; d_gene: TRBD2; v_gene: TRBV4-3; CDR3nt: TGCGCCAGCAGCAGGGACTACCTTACGGAGGATACGCAGTATTTT; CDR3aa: CASSRDYLTEDTQYF
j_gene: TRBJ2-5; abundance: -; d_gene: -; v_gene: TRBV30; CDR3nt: TGTGCCTGGAGTGTACGTTCGAGGGGGGAGACCCAGTACTTC; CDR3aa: CAWSVRSRGETQYF
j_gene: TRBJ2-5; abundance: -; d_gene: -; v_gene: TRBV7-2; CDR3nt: TGTGCCAGCAGCATCAGGGATGTCTTTGGAGAGACCCAGTACTTC; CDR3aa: CASSIRDVFGETQYF
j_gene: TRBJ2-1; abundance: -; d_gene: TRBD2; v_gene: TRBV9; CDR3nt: TGTGCCAGCAGCAGGACTAGCGGACCCTACAATGAGCAGTTCTTC; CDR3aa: CASSRTSGPYNEQFF
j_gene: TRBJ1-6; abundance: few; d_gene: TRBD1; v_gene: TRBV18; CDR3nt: TGTGCCAGCTTCAAATCGAGGACAGGGGATAATTCACCCCTCCACTTT; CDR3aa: CASFKSRTGDNSPLHF
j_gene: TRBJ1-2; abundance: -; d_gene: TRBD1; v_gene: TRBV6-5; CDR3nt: TGTGCCAGCAGTATGACAGGGAGCAATGGCTACACCTTC; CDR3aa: CASSMTGSNGYTF
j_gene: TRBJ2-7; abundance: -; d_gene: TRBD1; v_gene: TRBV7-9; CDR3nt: TGTGCCAGCAGCCAAGGGACAGTCGATCAGTACTTC; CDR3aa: CASSQGTVDQYF
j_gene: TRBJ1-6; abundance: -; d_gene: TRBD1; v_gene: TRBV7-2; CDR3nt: TGTGCCAGCAGCTTAGAGACAGGGTCTTATTCACCCCTCCACTTT; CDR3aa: CASSLETGSYSPLHF
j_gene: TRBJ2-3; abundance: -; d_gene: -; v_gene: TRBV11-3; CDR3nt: TGTGCCAGCAGTTCCGGACAGACTAGCACAGATACGCAGTATTTT; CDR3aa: CASSSGQTSTDTQYF
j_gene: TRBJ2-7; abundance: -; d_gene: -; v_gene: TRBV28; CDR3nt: TGTGCCAGCACCCCGCTGGGGCTAGCGCGACCCTACGAGCAGTACTTC; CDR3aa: CASTPLGLARPYEQYF
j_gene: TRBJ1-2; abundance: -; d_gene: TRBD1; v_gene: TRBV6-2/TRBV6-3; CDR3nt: TGTGCCAGCAGTTACCGGGACAGGTATTTAGGTGGCTACACCTTC; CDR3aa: CASSYRDRYLGGYTF
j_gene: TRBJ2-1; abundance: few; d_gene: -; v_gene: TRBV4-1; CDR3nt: TGCGCCAGCAGCCAATCTCCAGGCCCTTCCTACAATGAGCAGTTCTTC; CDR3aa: CASSQSPGPSYNEQFF
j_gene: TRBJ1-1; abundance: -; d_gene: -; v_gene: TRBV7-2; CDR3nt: TGTGCCAGCAGCTATGGGACACCGGGGGAAGCTTTCTTT; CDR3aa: CASSYGTPGEAFF
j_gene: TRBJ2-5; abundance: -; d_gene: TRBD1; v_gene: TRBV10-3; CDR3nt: TGTGCCATCAGTGAGTTGCCGGACAGGGAAGTTGAAGAGACCCAGTACTTC; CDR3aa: CAISELPDREVEETQYF
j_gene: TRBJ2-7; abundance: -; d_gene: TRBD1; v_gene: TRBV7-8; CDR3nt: TGTGCCAGCAGCCTAGTAGGGACAGACTACGAGCAGTACTTC; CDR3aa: CASSLVGTDYEQYF
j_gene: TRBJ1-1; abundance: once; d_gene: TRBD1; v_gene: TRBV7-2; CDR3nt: TGTGCCAGCAGCCTGACAGGGGGCACTGAAGCTTTCTTT; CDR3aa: CASSLTGGTEAFF
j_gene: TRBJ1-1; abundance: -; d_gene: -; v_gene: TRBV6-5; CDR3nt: TGTGCCACGGGACTTCTCACTGAAGCTTTCTTT; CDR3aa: CATGLLTEAFF
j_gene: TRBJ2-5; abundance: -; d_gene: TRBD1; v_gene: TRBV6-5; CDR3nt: TGTGCCAGCAGTTACTCGACAGGGACAATGGGAGAGACCCAGTACTTC; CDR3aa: CASSYSTGTMGETQYF
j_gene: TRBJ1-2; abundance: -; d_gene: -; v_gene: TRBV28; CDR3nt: TGTGCCAGCATGGGGGAGGTTGGGAACTATGGCTACACCTTC; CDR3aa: CASMGEVGNYGYTF
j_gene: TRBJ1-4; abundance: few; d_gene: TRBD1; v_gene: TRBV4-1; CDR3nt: TGCGCCAGCAGCCCTATTCGACAGGGGGGTAATGAAAAACTGTTTTTT; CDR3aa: CASSPIRQGGNEKLFF